The entry below describes one TCR beta chain. The target of this receptor is not known. Per-base quality was not reported, and no clone a single base away is much larger than it. This sample stems from a study of blood T cell repertoires in COVID-19 (dated by TCRdb to the early 2020s). The study in broad terms: Collaborator samples came from the United States, Italy and Spain and covered acute and convalescent phases of COVID-19. The sample metadata nearly always contained a de-identified subject ID, COVID-19 status, age in years and sex. The material from the prospective study consisted of cDNA or gDNA derived from T cells, B-cell-depleted T cells, or PBMCs. HLA class I and class II types, where available, came from metadata supplied by the sample provider rather than from assay-based typing. Samples were obtained from the ongoing ImmuneRACE study (first 160 participants) and from 1,254 subjects provided by 6 global collaborators. The dataset comprised deeply sampled blood TCRbeta repertoires from subjects exposed to, actively infected with, or recovered from COVID-19. The repertoires were released in a freely available public database meant as a resource for research on the immune response to SARS-CoV-2.

TCRbeta CDR3 regions were amplified from genomic DNA by means of the immunoSEQ Assay, a bias-controlled multiplex PCR. The original pipeline was this. Nucleated cell counts per sample were estimated from amplification of reference gene primers within the assay. To quantify the absolute abundance of each unique TCRbeta CDR3 rearrangement, sequence reads were collapsed and filtered. For each sample, productive Simpson clonality was calculated by taking the square root of Simpson's diversity index across productive rearrangements. Here the immuneACCESS table is served through TCRdb, limited to in-frame sequences with V and J called. Missing clones are a known gap in these copies; in checked studies unresolved V genes cover under half, and the rest lacks a known reason. V, J and clone size are taken as reported in that table, and D and trimming were inferred from the DNA itself. This sample lists 220,000 or so clones; roughly 86% were detected once. More than 8.5% of the sample rests with the top ten.

General findings and caveats noted by the study authors: The amount of clinical and demographic metadata varied by source and participant and was provided uncurated.

CDR1 and CDR2, per the germline V gene (reference sequence), are SGHAT and FQDESV. The CDR3 starts with the cysteine, ends with the phenylalanine, and has 13 residues. Just the 39-base CDR3 DNA is kept, in frame starting at base 1. From V the trimming removes 5 bases and from J it removes 7 bases, while the gene matches leave 5 bases of the junction unaccounted for. One collaborating source in Seattle enrolled patients during active infection and followed them longitudinally through the course of disease. Each collaborating institution followed its own protocols to collect whole blood in K2EDTA tubes. For TCRbeta analysis, collaborator samples were shipped as frozen whole blood, as isolated PBMCs, or as DNA extracted from either sample type.

This clonotype was obtained from a woman in her forties or fifties with COVID-19, enrolled during active disease. Sequenced material: peripheral blood. The rearrangement joined TRBV11-1 to TRBJ1-2, and 9 bases in between align with TRBD1. Here the CDR3 is given as CASSGTGMSGYTF. The nucleotides read TGTGCCAGCAGCGGGACAGGGATGAGTGGCTACACCTTC.